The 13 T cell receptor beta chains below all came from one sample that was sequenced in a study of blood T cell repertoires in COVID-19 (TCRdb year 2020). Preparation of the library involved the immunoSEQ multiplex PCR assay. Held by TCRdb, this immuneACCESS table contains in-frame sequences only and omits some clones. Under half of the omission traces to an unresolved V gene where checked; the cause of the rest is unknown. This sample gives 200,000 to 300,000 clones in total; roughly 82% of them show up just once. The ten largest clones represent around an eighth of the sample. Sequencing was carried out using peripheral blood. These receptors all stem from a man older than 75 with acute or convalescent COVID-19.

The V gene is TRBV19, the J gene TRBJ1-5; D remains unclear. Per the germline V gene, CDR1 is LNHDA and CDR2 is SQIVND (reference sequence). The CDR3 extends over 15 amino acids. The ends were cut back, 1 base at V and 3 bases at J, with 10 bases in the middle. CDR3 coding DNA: TGTGCCAGTAGTATAGGGCTTCAGTCCAATCAGCCCCAGCATTTT. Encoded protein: CASSIGLQSNQPQHF.

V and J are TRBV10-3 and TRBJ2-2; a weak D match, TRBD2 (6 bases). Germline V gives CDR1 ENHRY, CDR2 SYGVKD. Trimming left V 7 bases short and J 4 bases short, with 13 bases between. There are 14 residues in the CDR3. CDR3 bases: TGTGCCATCACTGAACTAGCTCCCACCGGGGAGCTGTTTTTT. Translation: CAITELAPTGELFF.

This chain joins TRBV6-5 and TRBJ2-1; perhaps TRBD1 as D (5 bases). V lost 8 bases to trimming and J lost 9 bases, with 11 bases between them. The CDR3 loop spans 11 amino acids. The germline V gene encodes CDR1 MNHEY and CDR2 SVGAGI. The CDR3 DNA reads TGTGCCAGCGGCCAGGGCGGTGAGCAGTTCTTC. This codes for CASGQGGEQFF.

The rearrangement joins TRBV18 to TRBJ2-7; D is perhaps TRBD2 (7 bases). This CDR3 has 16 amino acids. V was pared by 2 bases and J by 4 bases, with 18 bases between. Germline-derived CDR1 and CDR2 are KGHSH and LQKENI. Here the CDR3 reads CASSPTGGLAGYEQYF. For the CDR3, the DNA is TGTGCCAGCTCACCAACGGGGGGCCTAGCTGGGTACGAGCAGTACTTC.

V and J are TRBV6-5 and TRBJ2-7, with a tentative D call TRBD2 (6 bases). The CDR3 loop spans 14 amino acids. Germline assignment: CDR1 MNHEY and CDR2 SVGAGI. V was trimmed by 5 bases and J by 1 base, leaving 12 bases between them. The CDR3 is CASSPAGTSYEQYF. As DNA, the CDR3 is TGTGCCAGCAGTCCCGCCGGGACTTCCTACGAGCAGTACTTC.

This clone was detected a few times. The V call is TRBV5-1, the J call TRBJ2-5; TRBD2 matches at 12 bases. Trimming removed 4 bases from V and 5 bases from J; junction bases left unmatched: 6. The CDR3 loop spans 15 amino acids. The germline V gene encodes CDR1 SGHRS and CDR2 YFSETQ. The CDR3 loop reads CASSQKLAGGETQYF. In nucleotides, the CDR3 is TGCGCCAGCAGCCAGAAGCTAGCGGGAGGGGAGACCCAGTACTTC.

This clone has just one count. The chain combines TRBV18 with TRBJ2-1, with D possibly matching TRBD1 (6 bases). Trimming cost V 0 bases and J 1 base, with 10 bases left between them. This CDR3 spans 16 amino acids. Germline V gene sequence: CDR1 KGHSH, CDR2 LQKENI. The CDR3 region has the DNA TGTGCCAGCTCACCACCGGCCAGGGGTTCCTACAATGAGCAGTTCTTC. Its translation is CASSPPARGSYNEQFF.

CDR3 nucleotide sequence: TGTGCCATCGGGATGAGCGGGGGGACAGATACGCAGTATTTT. The encoded protein is CAIGMSGGTDTQYF. The chain employs TRBV2 and TRBJ2-3; TRBD2 matches at 9 bases. CDR1 and CDR2 (germline): SNHLY, FYNNEI. There are 14 residues in the CDR3. V trimming: 10 bases; J trimming: 3 bases; junction bases outside the gene matches: 8.

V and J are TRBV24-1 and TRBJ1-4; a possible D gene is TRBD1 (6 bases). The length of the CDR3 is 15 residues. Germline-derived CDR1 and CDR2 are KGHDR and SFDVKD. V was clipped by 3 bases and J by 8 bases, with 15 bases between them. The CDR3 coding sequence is TGTGCCACCAGTGATGAACAGGGCACAGGGGAAAAACTGTTTTTT. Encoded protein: CATSDEQGTGEKLFF.

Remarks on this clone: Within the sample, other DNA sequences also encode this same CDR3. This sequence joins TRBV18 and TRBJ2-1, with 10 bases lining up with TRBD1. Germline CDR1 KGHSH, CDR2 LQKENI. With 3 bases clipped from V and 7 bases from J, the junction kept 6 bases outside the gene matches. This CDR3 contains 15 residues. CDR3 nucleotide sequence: TGTGCCAGCTCACCTAGACAGGGGGCGGCTAATGAGCAGTTCTTC. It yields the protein CASSPRQGAANEQFF.

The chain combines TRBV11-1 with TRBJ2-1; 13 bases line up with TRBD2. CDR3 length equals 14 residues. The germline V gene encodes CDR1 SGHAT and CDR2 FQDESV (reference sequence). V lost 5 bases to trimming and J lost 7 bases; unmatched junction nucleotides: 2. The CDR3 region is CASSQTSGRNEQFF. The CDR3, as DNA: TGTGCCAGCAGCCAGACTAGCGGGAGGAATGAGCAGTTCTTC.

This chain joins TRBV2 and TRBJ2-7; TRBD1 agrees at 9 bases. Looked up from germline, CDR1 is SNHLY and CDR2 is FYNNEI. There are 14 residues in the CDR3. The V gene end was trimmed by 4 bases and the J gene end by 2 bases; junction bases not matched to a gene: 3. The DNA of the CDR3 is TGTGCCAGCAGTGGACAGGGGGGAGCCTACGAGCAGTACTTC. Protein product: CASSGQGGAYEQYF.

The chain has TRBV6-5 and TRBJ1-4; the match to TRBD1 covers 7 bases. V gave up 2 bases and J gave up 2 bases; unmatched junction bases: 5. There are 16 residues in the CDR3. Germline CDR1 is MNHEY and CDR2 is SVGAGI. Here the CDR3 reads CASSYPKGATNEKLFF. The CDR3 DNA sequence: TGTGCCAGCAGTTACCCAAAGGGGGCGACTAATGAAAAACTGTTTTTT.